This is a list of T cell receptor beta chains from one sample in a study of blood T cell repertoires in COVID-19. Only in-frame clones appear in the TCRdb table, and some are missing; sequencing was by immunoSEQ multiplex PCR. The sample carries about 250,000 clones, around 85% recorded once. Sequencing was done on a sample of PBMCs or T cells enriched from blood (not recorded which). The origin of the receptors is a woman between 45 and 60 years old with acute COVID-19. CDR3s include the opening cysteine and the closing phenylalanine or tryptophan. D genes are given only for firm matches. Clone size, where shown, is once, few, many, or a class for clones that have expanded.

J: TRBJ2-1
length: 15
size: -
D: TRBD2
V: TRBV7-2
CDR3: CASSQTSGGAFEQFF
DNA: TGTGCCAGCAGTCAGACTAGCGGGGGGGCCTTTGAGCAGTTCTTC

J: TRBJ1-1
length: 13
size: -
D: -
V: TRBV19
CDR3: CASSPFRGTEAFF
DNA: TGTGCCAGTAGTCCCTTCAGGGGCACTGAAGCTTTCTTT

J: TRBJ1-1
length: 13
size: few
D: -
V: TRBV6-2/TRBV6-3
CDR3: CASSPMGLRAAFF
DNA: TGTGCCAGCAGTCCCATGGGGTTGCGGGCAGCTTTCTTT

J: TRBJ2-3
length: 15
size: few
D: -
V: TRBV4-3
CDR3: CASSQDMARTDTQYF
DNA: TGCGCCAGCAGCCAAGATATGGCGAGGACAGATACGCAGTATTTT

J: TRBJ1-5
length: 15
size: -
D: TRBD1
V: TRBV7-9
CDR3: CASSSGPTGSQPQHF
DNA: TGTGCCAGCAGCTCAGGCCCGACAGGGAGTCAGCCCCAGCATTTT

J: TRBJ1-2
length: 13
size: few
D: -
V: TRBV18
CDR3: CASSPFRDIGYTF
DNA: TGTGCCAGCTCACCATTTCGGGACATTGGCTACACCTTC

J: TRBJ1-1
length: 14
size: -
D: -
V: TRBV6-5
CDR3: CASSSTGLNTEAFF
DNA: TGTGCCAGCAGCTCGACAGGATTGAACACTGAAGCTTTCTTT

J: TRBJ2-1
length: 15
size: -
D: -
V: TRBV5-1
CDR3: CASSSGGSSYNEQFF
DNA: TGCGCCAGCAGCTCTGGGGGCAGCTCCTACAATGAGCAGTTCTTC

J: TRBJ1-1
length: 14
size: -
D: TRBD1
V: TRBV3-1/TRBV3-2
CDR3: CASSTDRANTEAFF
DNA: TGTGCCAGCAGCACAGACAGGGCCAACACTGAAGCTTTCTTT

J: TRBJ1-5
length: 14
size: -
D: -
V: TRBV27
CDR3: CASSPGQLNQPQHF
DNA: TGTGCCAGCAGTCCTGGACAGCTCAATCAGCCCCAGCATTTT

J: TRBJ2-7
length: 14
size: -
D: TRBD1
V: TRBV7-9
CDR3: CASSTDRVSYEQYF
DNA: TGTGCCAGCAGCACCGACAGGGTCTCCTACGAGCAGTACTTC

J: TRBJ1-5
length: 16
size: -
D: -
V: TRBV10-3
CDR3: CAISESREFGNQPQHF
DNA: TGTGCCATCAGTGAGTCCCGGGAGTTCGGCAATCAGCCCCAGCATTTT

J: TRBJ1-1
length: 15
size: -
D: -
V: TRBV11-2
CDR3: CASSFESGVQAEAFF
DNA: TGTGCCAGCAGCTTCGAGTCAGGGGTGCAGGCTGAAGCTTTCTTT

J: TRBJ1-1
length: 15
size: -
D: -
V: TRBV4-3
CDR3: CASSQEIRTYTEAFF
DNA: TGCGCCAGCAGCCAAGAGATCAGAACCTACACTGAAGCTTTCTTT

J: TRBJ1-1
length: 12
size: -
D: -
V: TRBV7-2
CDR3: CASSQGGVEAFF
DNA: TGTGCCAGCAGCCAAGGAGGGGTAGAGGCTTTCTTT

J: TRBJ2-3
length: 17
size: -
D: TRBD2
V: TRBV4-2
CDR3: CASSQVRAGGFTDTQYF
DNA: TGTGCCAGCAGCCAAGTGCGTGCGGGGGGCTTCACAGATACGCAGTATTTT

J: TRBJ1-2
length: 16
size: -
D: TRBD1
V: TRBV9
CDR3: CASSEGALLSSGGYTF
DNA: TGTGCCAGCAGCGAGGGGGCTTTGCTTTCCTCGGGAGGCTACACCTTC

J: TRBJ1-5
length: 14
size: -
D: TRBD1
V: TRBV11-2
CDR3: CASSQAGGPQPQHF
DNA: TGTGCCAGCAGCCAAGCAGGGGGCCCCCAGCCCCAGCATTTT

J: TRBJ1-1
length: 15
size: -
D: -
V: TRBV11-2
CDR3: CASSLQRTQNTEAFF
DNA: TGTGCCAGCAGCTTGCAACGGACTCAGAACACTGAAGCTTTCTTT

J: TRBJ2-5
length: 15
size: few
D: -
V: TRBV3-1/TRBV3-2
CDR3: CASSQGAALQETQYF
DNA: TGTGCCAGCAGCCAAGGAGCGGCGCTACAAGAGACCCAGTACTTC

J: TRBJ1-3
length: 13
size: -
D: -
V: TRBV29-1
CDR3: CSVPQGQGNTIYF
DNA: TGCAGCGTTCCCCAGGGGCAAGGAAACACCATATATTTT

J: TRBJ1-2
length: 13
size: -
D: -
V: TRBV2
CDR3: CASSVQDNYGYTF
DNA: TGTGCCAGCAGTGTACAGGATAACTATGGCTACACCTTC

J: TRBJ2-7
length: 15
size: -
D: TRBD1
V: TRBV5-1
CDR3: CASSLDGTGGSEQYF
DNA: TGCGCCAGCAGCTTGGACGGGACAGGGGGCTCCGAGCAGTACTTC

J: TRBJ1-6
length: 15
size: -
D: TRBD1
V: TRBV5-1
CDR3: CASSLETGYNSPLHF
DNA: TGCGCCAGCAGCTTGGAGACAGGGTATAATTCACCCCTCCACTTT

J: TRBJ2-4
length: 16
size: -
D: TRBD1
V: TRBV5-4
CDR3: CASSQDRDRSLNIQYF
DNA: TGTGCCAGCAGCCAAGACCGGGACAGGAGTCTAAACATTCAGTACTTC

J: TRBJ1-6
length: 13
size: -
D: -
V: TRBV18
CDR3: CASSSSYNSPLHF
DNA: TGTGCCAGCTCTAGCTCCTATAATTCACCCCTCCACTTT

J: TRBJ1-1
length: 14
size: -
D: -
V: TRBV6-6
CDR3: CASSRETGSTEAFF
DNA: TGTGCCAGCAGTCGGGAAACAGGTTCCACTGAAGCTTTCTTT

J: TRBJ1-2
length: 15
size: -
D: TRBD1
V: TRBV19
CDR3: CASSPDRGGSYGYTF
DNA: TGTGCCAGTAGTCCGGACAGGGGCGGTAGCTATGGCTACACCTTC

J: TRBJ1-5
length: 16
size: -
D: -
V: TRBV6-2/TRBV6-3
CDR3: CASSYSVRGTNQPQHF
DNA: TGTGCCAGCAGTTACTCAGTGAGGGGGACCAATCAGCCCCAGCATTTT

J: TRBJ1-3
length: 16
size: -
D: TRBD1
V: TRBV6-5
CDR3: CASSYGTGTAGNTIYF
DNA: TGTGCCAGCAGTTACGGGACAGGGACTGCTGGAAACACCATATATTTT

J: TRBJ2-1
length: 16
size: -
D: TRBD1
V: TRBV7-9
CDR3: CASSLDGQGAHNEQFF
DNA: TGTGCCAGCAGCTTAGACGGACAGGGGGCCCACAATGAGCAGTTCTTC

J: TRBJ2-2
length: 16
size: -
D: -
V: TRBV19
CDR3: CASSIETRPLAGELFF
DNA: TGTGCCAGTAGTATAGAGACTAGGCCGTTGGCCGGGGAGCTGTTTTTT

J: TRBJ1-2
length: 15
size: -
D: TRBD1
V: TRBV3-1/TRBV3-2
CDR3: CASSPQTGGHYGYTF
DNA: TGTGCCAGCAGCCCTCAGACAGGGGGTCACTATGGCTACACCTTC

J: TRBJ1-2
length: 14
size: -
D: -
V: TRBV27
CDR3: CASSLSQGNYGYTF
DNA: TGTGCCAGCAGTTTATCCCAGGGGAACTATGGCTACACCTTC

J: TRBJ1-5
length: 14
size: -
D: -
V: TRBV7-2
CDR3: CASSLGQNNQPQHF
DNA: TGTGCCAGCAGCTTAGGACAGAACAATCAGCCCCAGCATTTT

J: TRBJ2-3
length: 14
size: -
D: -
V: TRBV3-1/TRBV3-2
CDR3: CASSQVGGTDTQYF
DNA: TGTGCCAGCAGCCAAGTTGGGGGGACAGATACGCAGTATTTT

J: TRBJ1-5
length: 14
size: -
D: TRBD1
V: TRBV6-5
CDR3: CASSPGTGNQPQHF
DNA: TGTGCCAGCAGCCCCGGGACAGGCAATCAGCCCCAGCATTTT

J: TRBJ2-5
length: 16
size: -
D: -
V: TRBV19
CDR3: CASSIGLGGGWETQYF
DNA: TGTGCCAGTAGTATAGGATTAGGAGGGGGCTGGGAGACCCAGTACTTC

J: TRBJ1-1
length: 14
size: -
D: TRBD1
V: TRBV6-2/TRBV6-3
CDR3: CASSFGQGTPEAFF
DNA: TGTGCCAGCAGTTTTGGACAGGGGACCCCTGAAGCTTTCTTT

J: TRBJ1-4
length: 14
size: -
D: TRBD1
V: TRBV6-5
CDR3: CASSSWDRGEKLFF
DNA: TGTGCCAGCAGTTCCTGGGACAGGGGCGAAAAACTGTTTTTT

J: TRBJ2-1
length: 15
size: -
D: -
V: TRBV7-9
CDR3: CASSLRLLSYNEQFF
DNA: TGTGCCAGCAGCTTAAGACTCCTCTCCTACAATGAGCAGTTCTTC

J: TRBJ1-2
length: 17
size: -
D: TRBD1
V: TRBV11-2
CDR3: CASSIMTGTGAVYGYTF
DNA: TGTGCCAGCAGCATAATGACCGGGACAGGGGCGGTCTATGGCTACACCTTC

J: TRBJ2-1
length: 20
size: -
D: TRBD2
V: TRBV7-3
CDR3: CASSLIQLAGGSSSYNEQFF
DNA: TGTGCCAGCAGCTTAATTCAGCTAGCGGGGGGCTCGAGCTCCTACAATGAGCAGTTCTTC

J: TRBJ1-2
length: 10
size: -
D: -
V: TRBV6-9
CDR3: CASSSRSYTF
DNA: TGTGCCAGCAGTTCGAGATCCTACACCTTC

J: TRBJ2-1
length: 15
size: -
D: TRBD2
V: TRBV7-2
CDR3: CASRYTSGGHNEQFF
DNA: TGTGCCAGCAGGTATACTAGCGGGGGGCACAATGAGCAGTTCTTC